A selection of T cell receptor beta chains follows, all from one sample in a study of shared clonotypes between healthy human individuals. Assay used: immunoSEQ multiplex PCR; TCRdb lists only in-frame clones, some missing. The data hold millions of clones, with 85% to 95% observed a single time. Sequenced material: naive CD4+ T cells sorted from blood. The receptors were gathered from a man younger than 35 in good health. Each CDR3 is given with its conserved first and last residue. The order of the fields is clone size, CDR3 length, D gene, J gene, V gene, CDR3 DNA, CDR3 protein. The D gene is left open where the match is weak. Where a row states a size, it is once, few, many or the class of an expanded clone; other rows omit it.

. 15 TRBD1 TRBJ2-2 TRBV5-1 TGCGCCAGCAGCGGGGACAGGGGAGACACCGGGGAGCTGTTTTTT CASSGDRGDTGELFF
. 15 . TRBJ1-4 TRBV2 TGTGCCAGCTATCTTGCGTTAGCAACTAATGAAAAACTGTTTTTT CASYLALATNEKLFF
. 17 . TRBJ2-5 TRBV4-1 TGCGCCAGCAGCCAAGAGGGACTTCTAGCGACCCAAGAGACCCAGTACTTC CASSQEGLLATQETQYF
. 16 TRBD2 TRBJ2-1 TRBV27 TGTGCCAGCAGTTATGCGGGACTAGCGGATTACAATGAGCAGTTCTTC CASSYAGLADYNEQFF
once 14 . TRBJ1-3 TRBV18 TGTGCCAGCTCACCGGGGGAAACTGGAAACACCATATATTTT CASSPGETGNTIYF
. 14 . TRBJ2-3 TRBV11-2 TGTGCCAGCAGCTCCGTTGGGGGCACAGATACGCAGTATTTT CASSSVGGTDTQYF
. 15 . TRBJ2-7 TRBV30 TGTGCCTGGAGTTCCACCTCGACAGGTATCGGGGAGCAGTACTTC CAWSSTSTGIGEQYF
once 14 . TRBJ2-3 TRBV10-3 TGTGCCATCAGTGGGGGTCCCACCACAGATACGCAGTATTTT CAISGGPTTDTQYF
. 14 . TRBJ1-4 TRBV27 TGTGCCAGCGGGACAAGGCGAGGTAATGAAAAACTGTTTTTT CASGTRRGNEKLFF
. 14 TRBD1 TRBJ1-5 TRBV2 TGTGCCAGCACTAGGACAGGATTTAATCAGCCCCAGCATTTT CASTRTGFNQPQHF
. 14 TRBD1 TRBJ1-5 TRBV28 TGTGCCAGCAGTCGCGACAGGGCCAATCAGCCCCAGCATTTT CASSRDRANQPQHF
. 14 . TRBJ2-3 TRBV6-1 TGTGCCAGCAGTGAAGCGACAGTTGCAGATACGCAGTATTTT CASSEATVADTQYF
. 18 . TRBJ2-2 TRBV21-1 TGTGCCAGCAGCAAATATAACGGGACACCCCAGTTAACCGGGGAGCTGTTTTTT CASSKYNGTPQLTGELFF
. 15 . TRBJ1-5 TRBV19 TGTGCCAGTAGTATCCTTAAGGACCATAATCAGCCCCAGCATTTT CASSILKDHNQPQHF
. 16 TRBD2 TRBJ2-3 TRBV28 TGTGCCAGCAGCCGGCCTTGGGGGGGGAACACAGATACGCAGTATTTT CASSRPWGGNTDTQYF
once 13 . TRBJ2-5 TRBV2 TGTGCCAGCAGTGAACTAGTTAGGGAGACCCAGTACTTC CASSELVRETQYF
. 15 TRBD1 TRBJ2-7 TRBV6-1 TGTGCCAGCAGTGAAGTAGGGGGCGCCCCCTACGAGCAGTACTTC CASSEVGGAPYEQYF
. 12 . TRBJ2-7 TRBV25-1 TGTGCCAGCAGGGGCCTCACCTACGAGCAGTACTTC CASRGLTYEQYF
. 14 . TRBJ2-3 TRBV9 TGTGCCAGCAGCACTCAGGGTAGCACAGATACGCAGTATTTT CASSTQGSTDTQYF
. 15 TRBD2 TRBJ2-5 TRBV5-4 TGTGCCAGCAGCTTGAAAACTAGCGGCCAAGAGACCCAGTACTTC CASSLKTSGQETQYF
. 15 . TRBJ2-7 TRBV4-1 TGCGCCAGCAGCCAAGAAGGCAGGTGGCATTACGAGCAGTACTTC CASSQEGRWHYEQYF
. 15 TRBD1 TRBJ1-1 TRBV28 TGTGCCAGCAGTTCGTACAGGGGAAAGAACACTGAAGCTTTCTTT CASSSYRGKNTEAFF